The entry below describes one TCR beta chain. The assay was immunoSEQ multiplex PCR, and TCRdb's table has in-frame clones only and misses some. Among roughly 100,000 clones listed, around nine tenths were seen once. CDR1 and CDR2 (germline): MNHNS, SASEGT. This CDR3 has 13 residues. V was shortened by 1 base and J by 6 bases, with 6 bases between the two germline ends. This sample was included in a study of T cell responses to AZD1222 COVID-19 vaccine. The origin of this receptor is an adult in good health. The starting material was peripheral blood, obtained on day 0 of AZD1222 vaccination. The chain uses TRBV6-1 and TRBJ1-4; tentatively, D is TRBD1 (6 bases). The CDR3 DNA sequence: TGTGCCAGCAGTGAAGACAGGGATGAAAAACTGTTTTTT. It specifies CASSEDRDEKLFF.